The source of this TCR beta chain is a study of shared clonotypes between healthy human individuals. Study-wide results and limits: Non-shared clonotypes had lower generation probabilities than clonotypes shared by all four sorted-subset donors.

CD8 cells regarded as naive lacked CD45RO, were positively chosen for CCR7, and omitted terminally differentiated effector memory CD45RA+ cells. A remark on this clone: The antigen is not known.

CDR1 and CDR2 (germline): SEHNR, FQNEAQ (reference sequence). Deletions cut 1 base from V and 6 bases from J, with 9 bases between. The CDR3 is 13 amino acids. Only in-frame clones appear in the TCRdb table, and some are missing; sequencing was by immunoSEQ multiplex PCR. Of about 1,800,000 clones listed, 85% to 95% are singletons. The sequence derives from a man younger than 35 in good health. The rearrangement uses TRBV7-9 and TRBJ1-1, with D uncertain. Sequencing used naive CD8+ T cells sorted from blood. The CDR3 sequence is CASSLDPGPEAFF. Here the CDR3 DNA reads TGTGCCAGCAGCTTAGATCCGGGCCCTGAAGCTTTCTTT.